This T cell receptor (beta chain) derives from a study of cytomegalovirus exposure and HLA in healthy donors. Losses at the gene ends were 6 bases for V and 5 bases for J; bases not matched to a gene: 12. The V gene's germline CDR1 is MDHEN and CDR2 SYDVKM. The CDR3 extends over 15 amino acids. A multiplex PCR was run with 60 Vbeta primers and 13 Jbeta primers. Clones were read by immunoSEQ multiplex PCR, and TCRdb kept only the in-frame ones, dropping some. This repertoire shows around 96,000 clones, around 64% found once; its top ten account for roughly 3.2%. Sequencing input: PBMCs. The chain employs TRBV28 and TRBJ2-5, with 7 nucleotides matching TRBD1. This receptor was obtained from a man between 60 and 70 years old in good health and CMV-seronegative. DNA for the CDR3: TGTGCCAGCAGGGGGGCATCACAGGGGCATGAGACCCAGTACTTC. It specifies CASRGASQGHETQYF.